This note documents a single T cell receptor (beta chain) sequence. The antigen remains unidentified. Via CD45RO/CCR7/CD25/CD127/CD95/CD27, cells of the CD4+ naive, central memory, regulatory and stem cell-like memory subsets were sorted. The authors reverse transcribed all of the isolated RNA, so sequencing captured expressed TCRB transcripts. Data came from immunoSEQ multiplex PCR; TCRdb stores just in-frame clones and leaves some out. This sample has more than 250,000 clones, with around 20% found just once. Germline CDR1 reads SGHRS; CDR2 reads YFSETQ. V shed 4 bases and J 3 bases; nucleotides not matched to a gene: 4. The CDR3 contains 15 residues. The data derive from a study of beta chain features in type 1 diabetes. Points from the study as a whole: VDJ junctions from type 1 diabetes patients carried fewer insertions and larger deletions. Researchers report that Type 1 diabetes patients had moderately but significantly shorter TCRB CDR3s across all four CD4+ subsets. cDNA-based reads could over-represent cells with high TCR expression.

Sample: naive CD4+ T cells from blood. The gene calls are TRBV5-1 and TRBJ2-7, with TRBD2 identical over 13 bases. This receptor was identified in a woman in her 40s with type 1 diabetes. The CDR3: CASSRLAGGSYEQYF. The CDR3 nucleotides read TGCGCCAGCAGCCGACTAGCGGGAGGTAGCTACGAGCAGTACTTC.